Included here is one T cell receptor beta chain sequence, with context. Its antigen is currently unknown. This sample stems from a study of immune heterogeneity within non-small cell lung tumors. Study-wide results and caveats: Individual patients had largely distinct high-frequency T-cell receptor beta clonotypes. Local tumor mutational burden and local T-cell repertoire clonality showed a moderate significant correlation, R approximately 0.34.

TCRs were amplified from roughly 590 ng gDNA of bulk tumor per sample. Several spatially distant biopsies were obtained per primary tumor intraoperatively. The patients were newly diagnosed with non-small cell lung cancer, had not been treated, and had curative surgery. Multiplex PCR amplified TCR beta CDR3 with 32 V and 13 J primers. One entry per CDR3 protein results from TCRdb running MiXCR on the multiplex PCR reads. The sample records approximately 29,000 distinct CDR3 sequences, around 28% being singletons. Material for sequencing was lung tumor tissue. The receptor comes from a man aged 35 to 55 with non-small cell lung cancer.

CDR3 bases: TGTGCCAGCAGTGTAGTTCCTCGAGAGACCCAGTACTTC. Amino acid sequence: CASSVVPRETQYF. The rearrangement uses TRBV2 and TRBJ2-5; D is unclear. The CDR3 runs 13 residues. CDR1 is SNHLY and CDR2 is FYNNEI in the germline V gene. Trimming took off 4 bases at V and 4 bases at J, with 10 bases between the two ends.